The entry below gives a single TCR beta chain sequence along with its context. Its antigen is unknown. The source of the sample is a study of blood T cells in healthy people across ages. Whole-study findings and limits: Researchers deemed the diversity estimates from one million T cells underestimates. Significant beta diversity loss was already apparent by age approximately 40, declining roughly linearly.

The V gene lost 4 bases and the J gene lost 8 bases, with 15 bases spanning the gap. The CDR3 contains 14 residues. Germline V gene lookup returns CDR1 MNHNY and CDR2 SVGAGI (reference sequence). Using a J-beta primer mix together with a sample-barcoded 5' primer, a second PCR was run for roughly 6 to 12 cycles. Each TCR beta cDNA got a 12-nucleotide random molecular identifier. TCRdb reprocessed the 5' RACE reads via MiXCR and lists one record per CDR3 protein. The sample lists about 1.8 million distinct CDR3 sequences, 49% occurring once. Isolated per sample were at least 7 million PBMCs. The clonotype originates from a woman in her 40s in good health. The sample comprised blood. The chain employs TRBV6-6 and TRBJ2-1; the D is unclear. CDR3 sequence: CASSWSGRTDEQFF. For the CDR3, the DNA is TGTGCCAGCAGTTGGAGTGGCAGGACCGATGAGCAGTTCTTC.